Listed below are T cell receptor beta chains from one sample, sequenced in a study of blood T cell repertoires in COVID-19. Only in-frame clones appear in the TCRdb table, and some are missing; sequencing was by immunoSEQ multiplex PCR. The repertoire includes about 250,000 clones, around 90% of them detected once, and 0.65% to 0.95% sits in the top ten. Sequencing was done on a sample of peripheral blood. Receptor source: a woman in her 30s with acute or convalescent COVID-19. The CDR3 runs from the conserved cysteine through the conserved F or W. The D gene is left open where the match is weak. Rows may omit the clone size; those that give it use once, few, many or a size class.

NA	TRBV24-1	TRBJ1-1	NA	TGTGCCATTCAGGGGTTGAACACTGAAGCTTTCTTT	CAIQGLNTEAFF
NA	TRBV28	TRBJ2-5	TRBD2	TGTGCCAGCACCTCAGGGCTGATAGCGGGAGAGACCCAGTACTTC	CASTSGLIAGETQYF
NA	TRBV5-4	TRBJ1-2	TRBD1	TGTGCCAGCAGCGCCGGGACAGGGGGCTATGGCTACACCTTC	CASSAGTGGYGYTF
NA	TRBV13	TRBJ1-1	NA	TGTGCCAGCACCTTTGGGAGGGGTTCGAACACTGAAGCTTTCTTT	CASTFGRGSNTEAFF
NA	TRBV12-3/TRBV12-4	TRBJ2-6	NA	TGTGCCAGCAGGCAAGGAAGCGACGAGACTTTC	CASRQGSDETF
NA	TRBV7-3	TRBJ2-3	NA	TGTGCCAGCAGCTTATCCCGGGGTCGCACAGATACGCAGTATTTT	CASSLSRGRTDTQYF
NA	TRBV4-3	TRBJ1-2	NA	TGCGCCAGCAGCCAATTCCGGGGTTTAGACGGCTACACCTTC	CASSQFRGLDGYTF
once	TRBV11-3	TRBJ2-1	TRBD1	TGTGCCAGCAGCCCGCAGACAGGGGTTGGCGACAATGAGCAGTTCTTC	CASSPQTGVGDNEQFF
NA	TRBV7-3	TRBJ2-1	TRBD2	TGTGCCAGCAGCTTAGCGGGAGGAAACAATGAGCAGTTCTTC	CASSLAGGNNEQFF
NA	TRBV10-2	TRBJ2-5	NA	TGCGCCAGCCTAAAGCCGCAAGAGACCCAGTACTTC	CASLKPQETQYF
NA	TRBV9	TRBJ2-2	TRBD1	TGTGCCAGCAGCGTAGAATCCCGAGGGGGCGTAGGCGGGGAGCTGTTTTTT	CASSVESRGGVGGELFF
few	TRBV6-6	TRBJ2-7	TRBD1	TGTGCCAGCAGTTACTCTGGGACAGGGGGCGAGCAGTACTTC	CASSYSGTGGEQYF
NA	TRBV5-1	TRBJ2-7	TRBD1	TGCGCCAGCAGTCGGGGACAGGGGTACTACGAGCAGTACTTC	CASSRGQGYYEQYF
NA	TRBV7-2	TRBJ2-7	TRBD2	TGTGCCAGCAGCTTAGTTAGCGGGGCCTACGAGCAGTACTTC	CASSLVSGAYEQYF
NA	TRBV7-9	TRBJ1-2	NA	TGTGCCAGCAGCCCCCAAAACAGGGAGATTCATGGCTACACCTTC	CASSPQNREIHGYTF
NA	TRBV11-2	TRBJ2-7	NA	TGTGCCAGCAGCTTGGGGCCCGACCTCTACGAGCAGTACTTC	CASSLGPDLYEQYF
NA	TRBV5-1	TRBJ2-3	NA	TGCGCCAGCAGCCCCGACAGTATAACGGATACGCAGTATTTT	CASSPDSITDTQYF
once	TRBV9	TRBJ1-6	NA	TGTGCCAGCAGCGTAGCTGAGGGTGTAGGGTCACCCCTCCACTTT	CASSVAEGVGSPLHF
NA	TRBV6-1	TRBJ1-6	TRBD1	TGTGCCAGCAGTGAACCTGGCAGGGGGCGCGGTTCACCCCTCCACTTT	CASSEPGRGRGSPLHF
many	TRBV20-1	TRBJ2-7	TRBD2	TGCAGTGCTAGTAGTGCTAGCGGATACGAGCAGTACTTC	CSASSASGYEQYF
NA	TRBV27	TRBJ2-7	NA	TGTGCCAGCAGTTTCCTTAGTCGGTACGAGCAGTACTTC	CASSFLSRYEQYF
once	TRBV6-6	TRBJ1-3	NA	TGTGCCAGCAGTCCCCCGGGGGGTTCGGATAGGGCCATATATTTT	CASSPPGGSDRAIYF
NA	TRBV19	TRBJ2-7	NA	TGTGCCAGTAGTAAGAATACAGGGCGGGACGAGCAGTACTTC	CASSKNTGRDEQYF
NA	TRBV11-2	TRBJ2-7	NA	TGTGCCAGCGCGCTGACATACGAGCAGTACTTC	CASALTYEQYF
NA	TRBV19	TRBJ2-4	TRBD2	TGTGCCAGTAGTCGCGAAGCCGGGACTAGCGGGCAAGGAGGCAAAAACATTCAGTACTTC	CASSREAGTSGQGGKNIQYF
NA	TRBV25-1	TRBJ2-2	NA	TGTGCCAGCAGTGCGTGGGACATAACGAACACCGGGGAGCTGTTTTTT	CASSAWDITNTGELFF
NA	TRBV9	TRBJ2-7	TRBD2	TGTGCCAGCAGCGTAGGGGACTACCACTACGAGCAGTACTTC	CASSVGDYHYEQYF
few	TRBV5-4	TRBJ1-1	NA	TGTGCCAGCAGCTCGGGGTTGAACACTGAAGCTTTCTTT	CASSSGLNTEAFF
NA	TRBV9	TRBJ2-5	NA	TGTGCCAGCAGCCCCCTGGGGGCAGAAGAGACCCAGTACTTC	CASSPLGAEETQYF
NA	TRBV27	TRBJ1-1	NA	TGTGCCAGCAGTTTATCCCGGGACACTAACACTGAAGCTTTCTTT	CASSLSRDTNTEAFF
NA	TRBV25-1	TRBJ1-4	NA	TGTGCCAGCAGTAGCGGGGCAGGGACTGAAAAACTGTTTTTT	CASSSGAGTEKLFF